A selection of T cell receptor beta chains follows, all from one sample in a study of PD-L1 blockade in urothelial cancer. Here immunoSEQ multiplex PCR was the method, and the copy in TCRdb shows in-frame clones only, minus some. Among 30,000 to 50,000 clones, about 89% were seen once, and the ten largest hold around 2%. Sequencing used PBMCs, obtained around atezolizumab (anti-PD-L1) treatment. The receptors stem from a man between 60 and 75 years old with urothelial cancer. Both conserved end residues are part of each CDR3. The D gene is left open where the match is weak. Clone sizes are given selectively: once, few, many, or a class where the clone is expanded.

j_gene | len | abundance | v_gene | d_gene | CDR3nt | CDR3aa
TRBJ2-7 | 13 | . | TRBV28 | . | TGTGCCAGCACCTTCCGGGAGCGCTACGAGCAGTACTTC | CASTFRERYEQYF
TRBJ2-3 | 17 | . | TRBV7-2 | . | TGTGCCAGCAGTTGGCGGCCTTTACTATCTAGCACAGATACGCAGTATTTT | CASSWRPLLSSTDTQYF
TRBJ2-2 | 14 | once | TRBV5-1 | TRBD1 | TGCGCCAGCAGTTTACAGGGGCTGGCCGGGGAGCTGTTTTTT | CASSLQGLAGELFF
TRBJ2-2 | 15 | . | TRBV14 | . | TGTGCCAGCAGTCAAGCCAGGATTCCCACCGGGGAGCTGTTTTTT | CASSQARIPTGELFF
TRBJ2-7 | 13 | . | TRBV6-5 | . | TGTGCCAGCAGCGAATTACTGGCCTACGAGCAGTACTTC | CASSELLAYEQYF
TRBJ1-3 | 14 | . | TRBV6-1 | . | TGTGCCAGCACACAACAGGGTGACGGAAACACCATATATTTT | CASTQQGDGNTIYF
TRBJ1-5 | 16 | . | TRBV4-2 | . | TGTGCCAGCAGCCAAGATTTGGGCGGGAGCAATCAGCCCCAGCATTTT | CASSQDLGGSNQPQHF
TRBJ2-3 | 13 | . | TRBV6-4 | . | TGTGCCAGCAGTGACCAGTCCACAGATACGCAGTATTTT | CASSDQSTDTQYF
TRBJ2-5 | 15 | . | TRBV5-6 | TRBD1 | TGTGCCAGCAGCCGAGGACAGGGTCCCCCAGAGACCCAGTACTTC | CASSRGQGPPETQYF
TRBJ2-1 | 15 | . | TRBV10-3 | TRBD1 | TGTGCCATCAGTGGTGGGACAGGGGGTTACAATGAGCAGTTCTTC | CAISGGTGGYNEQFF
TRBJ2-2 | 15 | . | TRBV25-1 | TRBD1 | TGTGCCAGCAGCGGGGACAGGGGGGGTATCGGGGAGCTGTTTTTT | CASSGDRGGIGELFF
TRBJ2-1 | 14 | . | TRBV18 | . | TGTGCCAGCTCACAATCCAGGGGCTGGAATGAGCAGTTCTTC | CASSQSRGWNEQFF
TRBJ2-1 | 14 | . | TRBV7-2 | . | TGTGCCAGCAGCTTAGTTAGCTCCTACAATGAGCAGTTCTTC | CASSLVSSYNEQFF
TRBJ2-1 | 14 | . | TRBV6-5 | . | TGTGCCAGCAGTCGGGACACCAGCTACAATGAGCAGTTCTTC | CASSRDTSYNEQFF
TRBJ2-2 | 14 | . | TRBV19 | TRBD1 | TGTGCCAGTAAGACAGGGGGCTCTAGCGGGGAGCTGTTTTTT | CASKTGGSSGELFF
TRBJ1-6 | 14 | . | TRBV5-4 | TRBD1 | TGTGCCAGCAGCTTGGGGGACAGGGATTCACCCCTCCACTTT | CASSLGDRDSPLHF
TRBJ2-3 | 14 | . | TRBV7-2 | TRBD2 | TGTGCCAGCAGCCAGCGGGGGAGCACAGATACGCAGTATTTT | CASSQRGSTDTQYF
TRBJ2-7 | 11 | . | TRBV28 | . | TGTGCCAGCTCCCCCACGGGCGAGCAGTACTTC | CASSPTGEQYF
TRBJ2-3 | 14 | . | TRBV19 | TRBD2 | TGTGCCAGTAGTAGACTAGCGGGAGCAGATACGCAGTATTTT | CASSRLAGADTQYF
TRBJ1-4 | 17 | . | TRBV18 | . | TGTGCCAGCTCACCCGGTCGACAGTCATCAACTAATGAAAAACTGTTTTTT | CASSPGRQSSTNEKLFF
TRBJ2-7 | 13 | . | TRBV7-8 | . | TGTGCCAGCAGCCTCCTGGAGGGATACGAGCAGTACTTC | CASSLLEGYEQYF
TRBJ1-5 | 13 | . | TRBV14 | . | TGTGCCAGCAGCCCAGACAGTAAACAGCCCCAGCATTTT | CASSPDSKQPQHF
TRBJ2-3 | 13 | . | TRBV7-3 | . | TGTGCCAGCAGTCCCCCGTACACAGATACGCAGTATTTT | CASSPPYTDTQYF
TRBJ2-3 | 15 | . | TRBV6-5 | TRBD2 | TGTGCCAGCAGTTATACTAGCGGCCCTCTAGATACGCAGTATTTT | CASSYTSGPLDTQYF
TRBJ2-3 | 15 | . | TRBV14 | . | TGTGCCAGCAGCCAAGGAGCGCGACTAGCAGATACGCAGTATTTT | CASSQGARLADTQYF
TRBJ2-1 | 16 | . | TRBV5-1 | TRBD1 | TGCGCCAGCAGCCTTAGGACAGGGAGCTCCTACAATGAGCAGTTCTTC | CASSLRTGSSYNEQFF
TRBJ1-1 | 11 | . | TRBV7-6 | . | TGTGCCAGCAGCTCAGGGGAGGGAGCTTTCTTT | CASSSGEGAFF
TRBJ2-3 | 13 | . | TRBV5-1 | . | TGCGCCAGCAGCTTGGCCGGGGAGGATACGCAGTATTTT | CASSLAGEDTQYF
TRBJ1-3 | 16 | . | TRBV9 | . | TGTGCCAGCAGCGTAGCTGCAACAGGGTCTGGAAACACCATATATTTT | CASSVAATGSGNTIYF
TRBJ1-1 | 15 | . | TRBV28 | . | TGTGCCAGCAGAGCGCCCAGGGGCCAGAACACTGAAGCTTTCTTT | CASRAPRGQNTEAFF
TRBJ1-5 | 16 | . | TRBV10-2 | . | TGCGCCAGCAGTGAGTACCCTACTAAATACAATCAGCCCCAGCATTTT | CASSEYPTKYNQPQHF
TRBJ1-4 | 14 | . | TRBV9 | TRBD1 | TGTGCCAGCAGCGCCCGACAGGGAAATGAAAAACTGTTTTTT | CASSARQGNEKLFF
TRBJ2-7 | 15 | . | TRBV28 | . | TGTGCCAGCAGTCCATGGACTCGGAGCTCCTACGAGCAGTACTTC | CASSPWTRSSYEQYF
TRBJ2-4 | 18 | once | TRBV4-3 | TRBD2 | TGCGCCAGCAGCCAAGATCCGGGAGGCGCGCTAGCCAAAAACATTCAGTACTTC | CASSQDPGGALAKNIQYF